The rows below give T cell receptor beta chains drawn from one sample of a study of cytomegalovirus exposure and HLA in healthy donors. The table came from immunoSEQ multiplex PCR; TCRdb's copy has only in-frame clones and leaves some out. The sample lists fewer than 90,000 clones, less than 90% occurring once. The sequencing input was PBMCs. These receptor sequences come from a woman aged 18-35 years in good health and CMV-seropositive. CDR3s include the opening cysteine and the closing phenylalanine or tryptophan. The D gene is left open where the match is weak. Only some rows state a clone size, as once, few, many or a class for expanded clones.

V: TRBV10-3
D: TRBD1
size: NA
J: TRBJ2-4
DNA: TGTGCCATCAGTGATGCAAAGGGGGCGGGAAACATTCAGTACTTC
CDR3: CAISDAKGAGNIQYF

V: TRBV6-5
D: NA
size: NA
J: TRBJ1-2
DNA: TGTGCCAGCAGTTACTCGAGCCGGTTCTTCTATGGCTACACCTTC
CDR3: CASSYSSRFFYGYTF

V: TRBV19
D: TRBD2
size: NA
J: TRBJ2-1
DNA: TGTGCCAGTAGTTTGTCTAGCGGGGGGGCCTACAATGAGCAGTTCTTC
CDR3: CASSLSSGGAYNEQFF

V: TRBV4-3
D: NA
size: NA
J: TRBJ1-2
DNA: TGCGCCAGCAGCCGGACATACCGAAACTATGGCTACACCTTC
CDR3: CASSRTYRNYGYTF

V: TRBV5-4
D: NA
size: NA
J: TRBJ1-1
DNA: TGTGCCAGCAGCTTGATCAGGGACACTGAAGCTTTCTTT
CDR3: CASSLIRDTEAFF

V: TRBV5-1
D: TRBD1
size: NA
J: TRBJ1-4
DNA: TGCGCCAGCAGCTTGGGGGACAGGGGGGCGAATGAAAAACTGTTTTTT
CDR3: CASSLGDRGANEKLFF

V: TRBV28
D: NA
size: NA
J: TRBJ2-3
DNA: TGTGCCAGCAGTTTGCCGGACGGGAGAGATACGCAGTATTTT
CDR3: CASSLPDGRDTQYF

V: TRBV9
D: NA
size: few
J: TRBJ2-5
DNA: TGTGCCAGCAGCGCCCCAGCATATGGGGGCCGGAGCCAAGAGACCCAGTACTTC
CDR3: CASSAPAYGGRSQETQYF

V: TRBV14
D: TRBD2
size: NA
J: TRBJ2-1
DNA: TGTGCCAGCAGCCAACTCCGGGGGGGCTCGTATAATGAGCAGTTCTTC
CDR3: CASSQLRGGSYNEQFF

V: TRBV7-2
D: NA
size: NA
J: TRBJ1-2
DNA: TGTGCCAGCAGCTTAGATTCGACAGGCTCTCGCTCCGGCTACACCTTC
CDR3: CASSLDSTGSRSGYTF

V: TRBV6-1
D: NA
size: NA
J: TRBJ1-1
DNA: TGTGCCAGCAGTCCTAGACCACGCTCTGAAGCTTTCTTT
CDR3: CASSPRPRSEAFF

V: TRBV4-1
D: NA
size: NA
J: TRBJ2-5
DNA: TGCGCCAGCAGCCAAGAACGCCTAGCGAAGACCCAGTACTTC
CDR3: CASSQERLAKTQYF

V: TRBV10-1
D: NA
size: once
J: TRBJ2-3
DNA: TGCGCCAGCAGTGAGTCAGGGGTAACGGCAGATACGCAGTATTTT
CDR3: CASSESGVTADTQYF

V: TRBV11-2
D: NA
size: once
J: TRBJ2-7
DNA: TGTGCCAGCAGCATACAGGGTTACGAGCAGTACTTC
CDR3: CASSIQGYEQYF

V: TRBV6-5
D: TRBD1
size: NA
J: TRBJ2-7
DNA: TGTGCCAGCAGTTACTCCGGGACAGGGTCATTCTACGAGCAGTACTTC
CDR3: CASSYSGTGSFYEQYF

V: TRBV6-1
D: TRBD2
size: few
J: TRBJ2-7
DNA: TGTGCCAGCGGGGCTAGCGGGGGGTATTACGAGCAGTACTTC
CDR3: CASGASGGYYEQYF

V: TRBV9
D: TRBD1
size: NA
J: TRBJ1-4
DNA: TGTGCCAGCAGCCGGGACAGGGGGGGTCGAAAACTGTTTTTT
CDR3: CASSRDRGGRKLFF

V: TRBV30
D: NA
size: NA
J: TRBJ2-7
DNA: TGTGCCTGGAGTAGGACTAACGAGCAGTACTTC
CDR3: CAWSRTNEQYF

V: TRBV7-9
D: NA
size: NA
J: TRBJ1-1
DNA: TGTGCCAGCAGCGCCAGGGGCCGGGGCGGCACTGAAGCTTTCTTT
CDR3: CASSARGRGGTEAFF

V: TRBV19
D: NA
size: once
J: TRBJ1-3
DNA: TGTGCCAGTAGTATCCGGGACTCAAGAAACACCATATATTTT
CDR3: CASSIRDSRNTIYF

V: TRBV7-3
D: TRBD1
size: NA
J: TRBJ2-3
DNA: TGTGCCAGCAGCTTAACGACAGGGGGAACAGATACGCAGTATTTT
CDR3: CASSLTTGGTDTQYF

V: TRBV9
D: TRBD2
size: once
J: TRBJ2-1
DNA: TGTGCCAGCAGCCCACGACTAGCTGTTTTTGGTGAGCAGTTCTTC
CDR3: CASSPRLAVFGEQFF

V: TRBV4-2
D: NA
size: NA
J: TRBJ2-7
DNA: TGTGCCAGCAGCCAAGAGGTCACTCCCCCCTACGAGCAGTACTTC
CDR3: CASSQEVTPPYEQYF

V: TRBV4-3
D: TRBD2
size: NA
J: TRBJ2-7
DNA: TGCGCCAGCAGCCAAAGGCTAGCGGGGGGCTACGAGCAGTACTTC
CDR3: CASSQRLAGGYEQYF

V: TRBV28
D: NA
size: few
J: TRBJ2-7
DNA: TGTGCCAGCAGTTTATTCGAGAAAGACGAGCAGTACTTC
CDR3: CASSLFEKDEQYF

V: TRBV28
D: NA
size: once
J: TRBJ2-7
DNA: TGTGCCAGCAGTTTGTATGGCCAGATTTTTTCCTACGAGCAGTACTTC
CDR3: CASSLYGQIFSYEQYF

V: TRBV2
D: TRBD1
size: once
J: TRBJ1-2
DNA: TGTGCCAGCAGGCAGGGGGACTATGGCTACACCTTC
CDR3: CASRQGDYGYTF

V: TRBV7-8
D: NA
size: many
J: TRBJ2-4
DNA: TGTGCCAGCAGCTTTTGGGGGCCAAAAAACATTCAGTACTTC
CDR3: CASSFWGPKNIQYF

V: TRBV4-2
D: NA
size: NA
J: TRBJ2-3
DNA: TGTGCCAGCAGCCAAGTAGAGGGTGCCACAGATACGCAGTATTTT
CDR3: CASSQVEGATDTQYF

V: TRBV10-2
D: TRBD2
size: NA
J: TRBJ2-7
DNA: TGCGCCAGCAGTGATCCGGGGGGCGAGCAGTACTTC
CDR3: CASSDPGGEQYF

V: TRBV14
D: NA
size: few
J: TRBJ2-3
DNA: TGTGCCAGCAGACAAGCCGGAGATACGCAGTATTTT
CDR3: CASRQAGDTQYF

V: TRBV4-3
D: TRBD1
size: few
J: TRBJ2-7
DNA: TGCGCCAGCAGCCATTCTACTGGGACAGGGGGCGAGCAGTACTTC
CDR3: CASSHSTGTGGEQYF

V: TRBV19
D: NA
size: NA
J: TRBJ2-6
DNA: TGTGCCAGTAGCTTCCGGACAGACTACTCTGGGGCCAACGTCCTGACTTTC
CDR3: CASSFRTDYSGANVLTF

V: TRBV27
D: TRBD1
size: NA
J: TRBJ1-1
DNA: TGTGCCAGCAGTTTCAGGGGGGTCGGGGCCACTGAAGCTTTCTTT
CDR3: CASSFRGVGATEAFF

V: TRBV27
D: NA
size: once
J: TRBJ2-7
DNA: TGTGCCAGCAGGTGGGGGCCCCGATCGGCCTACGAGCAGTACTTC
CDR3: CASRWGPRSAYEQYF

V: TRBV9
D: TRBD1
size: few
J: TRBJ1-6
DNA: TGTGCCAGCAGCTTAGGGGGCGCAGGATCACCCCTCCACTTT
CDR3: CASSLGGAGSPLHF

V: TRBV9
D: NA
size: NA
J: TRBJ2-2
DNA: TGTGCCAGCAGCACGCAGGGTGAGTTGAACACCGGGGAGCTGTTTTTT
CDR3: CASSTQGELNTGELFF